This TCR beta chain was identified in a study of blood T cell repertoires in COVID-19. Germline V lookup: CDR1 LGHNA, CDR2 YSLEER. CDR3 length: 14 amino acids. Trimming left V 0 bases short and J 7 bases short, with 12 bases between. This clone has just one count. Under the authors' procedure: How many nucleated cells were present was estimated from reference gene primer amplification. TCRdb's copy holds only in-frame clones and misses some; the assay was immunoSEQ multiplex PCR. V, J and clone size were drawn from that table, and D and trimming were deduced from the DNA. The table shows 140,000 to 150,000 clones, with roughly 90% occurring only once.

The sequence derives from a woman aged 25 to 39 with acute COVID-19. The chain uses TRBV4-3 and TRBJ1-2; the D gene is possibly TRBD1 (5 bases). Sequencing was carried out using PBMCs or T cells enriched from blood (not recorded which). The CDR3 DNA reads as TGCGCCAGCAGCCAAGATAGTAGGGGTTCTGGCTACACCTTC. This translates into CASSQDSRGSGYTF.